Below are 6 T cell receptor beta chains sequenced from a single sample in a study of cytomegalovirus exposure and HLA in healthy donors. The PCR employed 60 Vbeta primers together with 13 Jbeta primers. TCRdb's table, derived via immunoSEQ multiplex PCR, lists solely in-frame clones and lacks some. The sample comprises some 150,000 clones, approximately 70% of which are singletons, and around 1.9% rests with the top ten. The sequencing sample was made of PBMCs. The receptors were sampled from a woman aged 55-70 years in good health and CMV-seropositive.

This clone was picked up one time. CDR3 nucleotides: TGTGCCAGCAGCCCGACAGGGGTCTATGGCTACACCTTC. Encoded protein: CASSPTGVYGYTF. V usage is TRBV7-9 and J usage is TRBJ1-2, with TRBD1 matching 8 bases. V shed 5 bases and J 4 bases; nucleotides not matched to a gene: 3. CDR3 length: 13 residues. CDR1 and CDR2 (germline): SEHNR, FQNEAQ (reference sequence).

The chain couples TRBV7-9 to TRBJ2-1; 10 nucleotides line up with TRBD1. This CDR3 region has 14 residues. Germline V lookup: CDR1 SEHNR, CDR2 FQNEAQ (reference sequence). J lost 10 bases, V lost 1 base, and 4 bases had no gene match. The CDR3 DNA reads TGTGCCAGCAGCTTAGGTGACAGGGGGCAAGAGCAGTTCTTC. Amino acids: CASSLGDRGQEQFF.

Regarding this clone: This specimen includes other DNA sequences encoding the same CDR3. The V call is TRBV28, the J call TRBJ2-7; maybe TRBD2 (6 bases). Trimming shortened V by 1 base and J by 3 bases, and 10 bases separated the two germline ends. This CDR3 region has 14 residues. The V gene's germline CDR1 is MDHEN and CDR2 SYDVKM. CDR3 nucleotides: TGTGCCAGCAGTTTATTTGGGGGAGGCTACGAGCAGTACTTC. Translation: CASSLFGGGYEQYF.

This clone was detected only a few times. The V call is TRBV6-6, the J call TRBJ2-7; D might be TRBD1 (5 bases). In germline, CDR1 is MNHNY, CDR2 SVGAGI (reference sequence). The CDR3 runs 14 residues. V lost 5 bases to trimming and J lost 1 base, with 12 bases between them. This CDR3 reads CASSAQAYSYEQYF. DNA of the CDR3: TGTGCCAGCAGTGCACAGGCCTATTCCTACGAGCAGTACTTC.

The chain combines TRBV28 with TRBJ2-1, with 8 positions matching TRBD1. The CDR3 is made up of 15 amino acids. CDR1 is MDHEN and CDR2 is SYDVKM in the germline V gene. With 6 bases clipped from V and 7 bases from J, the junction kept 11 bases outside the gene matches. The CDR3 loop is CASSFRGQAVNEQFF. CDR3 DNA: TGTGCCAGCAGCTTTAGGGGACAGGCCGTAAATGAGCAGTTCTTC. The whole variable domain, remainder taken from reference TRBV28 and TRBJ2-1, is DVKVTQSSRYLVKRTGEKVFLECVQDMDHENMFWYRQDPGLGLRLIYFSYDVKMKEKGDIPEGYSVSREKKERFSLILESASTNQTSMYLCASSFRGQAVNEQFFGPGTRLTVL.

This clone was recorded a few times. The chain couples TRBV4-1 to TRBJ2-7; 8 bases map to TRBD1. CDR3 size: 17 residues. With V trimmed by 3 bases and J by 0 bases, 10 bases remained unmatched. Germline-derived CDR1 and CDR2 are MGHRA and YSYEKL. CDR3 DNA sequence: TGCGCCAGCAGCCATTCTGGAGCCGGACAGGGCTCCTACGAGCAGTACTTC. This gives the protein CASSHSGAGQGSYEQYF.